Listed below are T cell receptor beta chains from one sample, sequenced in a study of blood T cell repertoires in COVID-19. TCRdb keeps only in-frame clones here, not all; method: immunoSEQ multiplex PCR. The profile shows under 400,000 clones, 75% to 90% of them singletons. Sequencing used peripheral blood. The receptor set was obtained from a woman aged 25 to 45 with COVID-19, enrolled during active disease. Both conserved end residues are part of each CDR3. A D gene is named only where the DNA matches it firmly. Some rows have no size entry. The others give once, few or many, or a class for an expanded clone.

.	TRBV19	TRBD1	TRBJ2-7	TGTGCCAGTAGTATAACAGGGGGCAACTACGAGCAGTACTTC	CASSITGGNYEQYF
.	TRBV6-1	.	TRBJ1-1	TGTGCCAGCAGTAAACAGGGTTGGACTGAAGCTTTCTTT	CASSKQGWTEAFF
.	TRBV10-3	TRBD2	TRBJ2-3	TGTGCCATCAGTCGGACTAGCGGGGCTAGCACAGATACGCAGTATTTT	CAISRTSGASTDTQYF
.	TRBV27	TRBD1	TRBJ1-1	TGTGCCAGCAGTTTACGGGTTGGCGGACAGGGGGAAAACACTGAAGCTTTCTTT	CASSLRVGGQGENTEAFF
.	TRBV19	TRBD1	TRBJ1-5	TGTGCCAGTAGTATTTGGGACAGTAGCAATCAGCCCCAGCATTTT	CASSIWDSSNQPQHF
.	TRBV5-5	TRBD1	TRBJ1-1	TGTGCCAGCAGCTTCGGACAGGGTAGGACTGAAGCTTTCTTT	CASSFGQGRTEAFF
.	TRBV30	TRBD1	TRBJ1-1	TGTGCCTGGAGTGTACCATCAGGGGCAGGGGGCACTGAAGCTTTCTTT	CAWSVPSGAGGTEAFF
.	TRBV5-1	TRBD1	TRBJ2-1	TGCGCCAGCACCCGGGGCGGGACAGGGGACAATGAGCAGTTCTTC	CASTRGGTGDNEQFF
.	TRBV15	TRBD1	TRBJ1-5	TGTGCCACCAGCAGCCCGGGACAGGGGCGATCTTATAGCAATCAGCCCCAGCATTTT	CATSSPGQGRSYSNQPQHF
.	TRBV18	TRBD2	TRBJ2-7	TGTGCCAGCTCCTCCGCCGGGGGGGACTACGAGCAGTACTTC	CASSSAGGDYEQYF
.	TRBV4-1	TRBD2	TRBJ2-7	TGCGCCAGCAGCCATAGGGTAGCGGGAGTCAACGAGCAGTACTTC	CASSHRVAGVNEQYF
.	TRBV11-2	TRBD2	TRBJ2-1	TGTGCCAGCAGCTTAGGAGCTAGCGGGCCCCACAATGAGCAGTTCTTC	CASSLGASGPHNEQFF
.	TRBV6-1	.	TRBJ1-5	TGTGCCAGCACTTTAAACTCAGGGGACAATCAGCCCCAGCATTTT	CASTLNSGDNQPQHF
once	TRBV29-1	.	TRBJ1-1	TGCAGCGTTGAACACAGGTTTGAGATAACGGAAGCTTTCTTT	CSVEHRFEITEAFF
.	TRBV4-1	.	TRBJ1-6	TGCGCCAGCAGCCAAGGAAGATGGATGGAGCCCCTCCACTTT	CASSQGRWMEPLHF
.	TRBV15	TRBD1	TRBJ1-5	TGTGCCACCAGCACCGGACAGGGGGAAGGGCCCCAGCATTTT	CATSTGQGEGPQHF
.	TRBV27	TRBD2	TRBJ2-7	TGTGCCAGCAGTTTATCGGGACTAGGGTACGAGCAGTACTTC	CASSLSGLGYEQYF
once	TRBV25-1	.	TRBJ2-1	TGTGCCAGCAGTGAAGCGCTTAGCTCCTACAATGAGCAGTTCTTC	CASSEALSSYNEQFF
.	TRBV6-5	.	TRBJ1-3	TGTGCCAGCAGCCGAGGACACCGCTCTGGAAACACCATATATTTT	CASSRGHRSGNTIYF
.	TRBV2	.	TRBJ2-6	TGTGCCAGCAGGGTCGGACAGTCTCGCTCTGGGGCCAACGTCCTGACTTTC	CASRVGQSRSGANVLTF
.	TRBV28	.	TRBJ1-4	TGTGCCAGCAGTTATCTCTCAACTAATGAAAAACTGTTTTTT	CASSYLSTNEKLFF
once	TRBV3-1/TRBV3-2	.	TRBJ1-2	TGTGCCAGCAGCCAGAGGGATGGCTACACCTTC	CASSQRDGYTF
.	TRBV12-5	TRBD2	TRBJ2-2	TGTGCTAGTGGTTTGGCGAGGGGTAGCGGGAGGGAGACCGGGGAGCTGTTTTTT	CASGLARGSGRETGELFF
.	TRBV13	.	TRBJ1-1	TGTGCCAGCAGCTTAAGGTGGAGGGATGAAGCTTTCTTT	CASSLRWRDEAFF
.	TRBV7-8	TRBD1	TRBJ1-6	TGTGCCAGCAGCCAATCCGGGACAGTTAATTCACCCCTCCACTTT	CASSQSGTVNSPLHF
.	TRBV6-5	TRBD1	TRBJ2-7	TGTGCCAGCAGTCCACAAGACAGGGAAGGAGAGCAGTACTTC	CASSPQDREGEQYF
.	TRBV5-1	TRBD2	TRBJ2-7	TGCGCCAGCAGCTTGGGACTAGCGTTGGGCGAGCAGTACTTC	CASSLGLALGEQYF
few	TRBV19	.	TRBJ1-2	TGTGCCAGTAGTAGCGACAGGAGTGGCTACACCTTC	CASSSDRSGYTF
few	TRBV18	.	TRBJ1-1	TGTGCCAGCTCCGACAGATCCAGAGACACTGAAGCTTTCTTT	CASSDRSRDTEAFF
.	TRBV6-5	TRBD1	TRBJ1-6	TGTGCCAGCAGTCAGACAGGGCGGAATTCACCCCTCCACTTT	CASSQTGRNSPLHF
.	TRBV2	.	TRBJ1-2	TGTGCCAGCAGTGACAGGGGTGGCGGCTACACCTTC	CASSDRGGGYTF
.	TRBV7-8	TRBD1	TRBJ2-7	TGTGCCAGCAGCGCAGGACAGGGGATCTACGAGCAGTACTTC	CASSAGQGIYEQYF
.	TRBV6-1	TRBD2	TRBJ2-5	TGTGCCAGCAGTGAAGGAGTAGCGGGAGGGTGGCTAGGAGAGACCCAGTACTTC	CASSEGVAGGWLGETQYF
.	TRBV30	.	TRBJ2-5	TGTGCCTGGAGTCCTATAGGAGTAGAAGAGACCCAGTACTTC	CAWSPIGVEETQYF
.	TRBV2	TRBD2	TRBJ2-7	TGTGCCAGTGGACCTCGAGCGGGAGGCGAGCAGTACTTC	CASGPRAGGEQYF
few	TRBV6-1	TRBD2	TRBJ2-1	TGTGCCAGCAGTGAAGCGGCGGGAGGGCCAAATGAGCAGTTCTTC	CASSEAAGGPNEQFF
.	TRBV3-1/TRBV3-2	TRBD2	TRBJ2-6	TGTGCCAGCAGCCTCGGACTAGACTCTGGGGCCAACGTCCTGACTTTC	CASSLGLDSGANVLTF
.	TRBV6-4	.	TRBJ1-1	TGTGCCAGCAGTGAACGATGGGGGGACACTGAAGCTTTCTTT	CASSERWGDTEAFF
.	TRBV6-5	.	TRBJ1-1	TGTGCCAGCAGTTATTCGCAGGGCCAGACTGAAGCTTTCTTT	CASSYSQGQTEAFF
once	TRBV4-2	.	TRBJ2-2	TGTGCCAGCAGCCAAGAGGTCCATGACAGGGAGCTGTTTTTT	CASSQEVHDRELFF
.	TRBV12-3/TRBV12-4	.	TRBJ2-2	TGTGCCAGCAAGCTGAACACCGGGGAGCTGTTTTTT	CASKLNTGELFF
.	TRBV5-1	TRBD2	TRBJ2-1	TGCGCCAGCAGCGCGGGGGGATTGAGCGTTAGCTCCTACAATGAGCAGTTCTTC	CASSAGGLSVSSYNEQFF
.	TRBV6-6	TRBD1	TRBJ1-5	TGTGCCAGCAGTCACCGGACAGGGGGCGGGGGGGGCAATCAGCCCCAGCATTTT	CASSHRTGGGGGNQPQHF
.	TRBV2	.	TRBJ1-2	TGTGCCAGCACAGGGGAACGGGACTATGGCTACACCTTC	CASTGERDYGYTF
.	TRBV5-1	TRBD1	TRBJ2-1	TGCGCCAGCAGCCTCAGCGTCGGGACAGGGGGAAGCGATGAGCAGTTCTTC	CASSLSVGTGGSDEQFF
.	TRBV7-2	TRBD1	TRBJ2-5	TGTGCCAGCAGCTTAGACAGGGGGTACCAAGAGACCCAGTACTTC	CASSLDRGYQETQYF
once	TRBV29-1	.	TRBJ1-4	TGCAGCGTTGGACTACAGGGTGGGGGTGAAAAACTGTTTTTT	CSVGLQGGGEKLFF
.	TRBV18	TRBD1	TRBJ1-4	TGTGCCAGCTCACCCCAAAGGACAGGGCGGGGTGAAAAACTGTTTTTT	CASSPQRTGRGEKLFF
once	TRBV7-9	.	TRBJ1-4	TGTGCCAGCAGCGTAGGCATGGGAGCAACTAATGAAAAACTGTTTTTT	CASSVGMGATNEKLFF
.	TRBV27	.	TRBJ2-7	TGTGCCAGCAGTTTATCGGCGGGCCTATACGAGCAGTACTTC	CASSLSAGLYEQYF
.	TRBV27	TRBD2	TRBJ2-7	TGTGCCAGCAGAGGGAGGGAGTGGTACGAGCAGTACTTC	CASRGREWYEQYF
.	TRBV5-1	.	TRBJ1-5	TGCGCCAGCAGCTTGGTGCCAGGGGCTAATCAGCCCCAGCATTTT	CASSLVPGANQPQHF
.	TRBV5-1	.	TRBJ2-7	TGCGCCAGCGGAATGGGGGGTTCCTACGAGCAGTACTTC	CASGMGGSYEQYF